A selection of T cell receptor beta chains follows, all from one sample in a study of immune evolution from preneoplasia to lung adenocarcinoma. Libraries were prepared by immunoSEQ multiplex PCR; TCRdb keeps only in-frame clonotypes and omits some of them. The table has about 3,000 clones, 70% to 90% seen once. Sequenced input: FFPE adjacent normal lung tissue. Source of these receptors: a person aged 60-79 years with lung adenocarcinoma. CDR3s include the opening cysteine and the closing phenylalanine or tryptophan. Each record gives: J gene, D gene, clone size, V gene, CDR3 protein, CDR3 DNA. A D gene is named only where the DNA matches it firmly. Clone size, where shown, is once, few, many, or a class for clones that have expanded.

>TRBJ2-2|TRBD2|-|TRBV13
CASSPSGGRNTGELFF
TGTGCCAGCAGCCCAAGCGGGGGCCGGAACACCGGGGAGCTGTTTTTT
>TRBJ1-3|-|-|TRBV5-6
CASSLGTGNTIYF
TGTGCCAGCAGCCTCGGGACAGGAAACACCATATATTTT
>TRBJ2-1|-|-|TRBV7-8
CASSFLVGRGSNEQFF
TGTGCCAGCAGCTTCTTAGTCGGCAGGGGTAGCAATGAGCAGTTCTTC
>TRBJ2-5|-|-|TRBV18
CASSPPPGQRDRETQYF
TGTGCCAGCTCACCGCCTCCGGGACAGCGGGATCGGGAGACCCAGTACTTC
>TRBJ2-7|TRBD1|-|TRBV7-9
CASSLAGPLQGGEQYF
TGTGCCAGCAGCTTAGCGGGTCCACTACAGGGGGGAGAGCAGTACTTC
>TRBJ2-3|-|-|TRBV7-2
CASSFAAGAGDTQYF
TGTGCCAGCAGCTTTGCTGCGGGGGCGGGAGATACGCAGTATTTT
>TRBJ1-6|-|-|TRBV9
CASSASGTNSPLHF
TGTGCCAGCAGCGCCTCGGGGACCAATTCACCCCTCCACTTT
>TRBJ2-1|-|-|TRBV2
CASSVTRTSYNEQFF
TGTGCCAGCAGTGTCACTAGGACCTCCTACAATGAGCAGTTCTTC
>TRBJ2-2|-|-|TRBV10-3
CATSTGPTGELFF
TGTGCCACCTCGACAGGACCCACCGGGGAGCTGTTTTTT
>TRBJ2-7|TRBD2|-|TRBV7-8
CASSPTSGDSYEQYF
TGTGCCAGCAGCCCAACTAGCGGGGATTCCTACGAGCAGTACTTC
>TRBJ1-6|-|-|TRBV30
CAWSLGGRERSPLHF
TGTGCCTGGAGCTTGGGAGGCCGGGAGCGCTCACCCCTCCACTTT
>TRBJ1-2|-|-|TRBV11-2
CASSPDRGTYGYTF
TGTGCCAGCAGCCCGGATCGGGGAACCTATGGCTACACCTTC
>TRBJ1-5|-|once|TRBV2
CASSGQGRPQHF
TGTGCCAGCAGTGGTCAGGGACGGCCCCAGCATTTT
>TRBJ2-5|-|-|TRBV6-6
CASSYTGETQYF
TGTGCCAGCAGTTATACGGGGGAGACCCAGTACTTC
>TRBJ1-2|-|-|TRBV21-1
CASTHLGWGVDGYTF
TGTGCCAGCACCCATCTAGGGTGGGGGGTGGATGGCTACACCTTC
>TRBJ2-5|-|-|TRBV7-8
CASSSSVAHLYQETQYF
TGTGCCAGCAGCTCGTCCGTGGCCCACCTGTACCAAGAGACCCAGTACTTC
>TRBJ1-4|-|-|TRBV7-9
CASSLLQGNNEKLFF
TGTGCCAGCAGCTTACTTCAGGGTAATAATGAAAAACTGTTTTTT
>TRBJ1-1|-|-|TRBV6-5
CASGTSRAFF
TGTGCCAGCGGAACATCAAGAGCTTTCTTT
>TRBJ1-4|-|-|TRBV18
CASSPPGATNEKLFF
TGTGCCAGCTCACCACCGGGGGCAACTAATGAAAAACTGTTTTTT
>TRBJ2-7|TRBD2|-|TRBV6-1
CASRTSGDKQYF
TGTGCCAGCCGGACTAGCGGCGACAAGCAGTACTTC
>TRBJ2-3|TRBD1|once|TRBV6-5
CASSYSAAGGSDTQYF
TGTGCCAGCAGTTACTCGGCGGCAGGGGGATCGGATACGCAGTATTTT
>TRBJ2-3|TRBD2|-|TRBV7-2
CASSNVFEASGGYTDTQYF
TGTGCCAGCAGCAACGTCTTCGAGGCTAGCGGGGGGTATACAGATACGCAGTATTTT
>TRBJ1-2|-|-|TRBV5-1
CASSLGESNYGYTF
TGCGCCAGCAGCTTGGGAGAATCTAACTATGGCTACACCTTC
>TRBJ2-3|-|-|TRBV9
CASSAIFEGAQYF
TGTGCCAGCAGCGCTATCTTCGAAGGGGCGCAGTATTTT
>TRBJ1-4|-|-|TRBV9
CASSVGGGQIDVNEKLFF
TGTGCCAGCAGCGTAGGAGGGGGACAAATTGACGTGAATGAAAAACTGTTTTTT
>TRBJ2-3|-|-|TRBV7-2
CASSPRGGGVQDTQYF
TGTGCCAGCAGCCCCCGTGGTGGCGGGGTACAAGATACGCAGTATTTT
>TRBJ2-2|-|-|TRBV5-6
CASSLDAGLRVAGELFF
TGTGCCAGCAGCTTGGATGCAGGGCTTAGGGTGGCCGGGGAGCTGTTTTTT
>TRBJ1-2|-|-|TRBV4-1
CASSQVLGRYGYTF
TGCGCCAGCAGCCAAGTTTTAGGCCGCTATGGCTACACCTTC
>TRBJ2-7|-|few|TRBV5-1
CASSSAGGQIDEQYF
TGCGCCAGCAGCTCTGCCGGGGGACAGATCGACGAGCAGTACTTC
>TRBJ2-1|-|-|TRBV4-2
CASSQDLVTDGSYNEQFF
TGTGCCAGCAGCCAGGATCTGGTCACGGACGGCTCCTACAATGAGCAGTTCTTC
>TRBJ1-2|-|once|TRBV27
CASSRQLDGYGYTF
TGTGCCAGCAGTCGGCAACTGGATGGCTATGGCTACACCTTC
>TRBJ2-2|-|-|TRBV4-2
CASSQSRVTNTGELFF
TGTGCCAGCAGCCAATCCCGGGTGACGAACACCGGGGAGCTGTTTTTT
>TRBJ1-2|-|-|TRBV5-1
CASSLGRGALAYTF
TGCGCCAGCAGCTTGGGTCGGGGCGCTTTAGCCTACACCTTC
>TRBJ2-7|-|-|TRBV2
CASSDPRQAYEQYF
TGTGCCAGCAGCGACCCCAGACAGGCCTACGAGCAGTACTTC
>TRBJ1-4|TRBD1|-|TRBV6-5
CASSYGGQYNEKLFF
TGTGCCAGCAGTTACGGGGGACAGTATAATGAAAAACTGTTTTTT
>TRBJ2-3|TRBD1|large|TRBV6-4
CASSVGTGDTDTQYF
TGTGCCAGCAGTGTCGGGACAGGGGACACAGATACGCAGTATTTT
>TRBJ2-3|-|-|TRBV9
CASSLTDGGTDTQYF
TGTGCCAGCAGCCTTACAGACGGCGGCACAGATACGCAGTATTTT
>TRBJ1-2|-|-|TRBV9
CASSVGRSLYGYTF
TGTGCCAGCAGCGTAGGACGGAGCCTCTATGGCTACACCTTC
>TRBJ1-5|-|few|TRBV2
CASSEARRRLRGQPQHF
TGTGCCAGCAGTGAAGCGCGACGGCGCCTACGAGGTCAGCCCCAGCATTTT
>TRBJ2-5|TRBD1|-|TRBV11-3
CASNTGGWETQYF
TGTGCCAGCAACACAGGGGGCTGGGAGACCCAGTACTTC
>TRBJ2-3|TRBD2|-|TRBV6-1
CASSRAAGVADTQYF
TGTGCCAGCAGTAGAGCTGCGGGGGTGGCGGATACGCAGTATTTT
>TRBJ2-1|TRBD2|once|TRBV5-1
CASSTGGPSSYNEQFF
TGCGCCAGCAGTACGGGGGGGCCCAGCTCCTACAATGAGCAGTTCTTC
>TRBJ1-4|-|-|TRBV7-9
CASSLVVAGGEKLFF
TGTGCCAGCAGCTTAGTGGTGGCTGGGGGTGAAAAACTGTTTTTT
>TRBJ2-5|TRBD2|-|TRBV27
CASSLLRGGQETQYF
TGTGCCAGCAGTTTATTGCGGGGGGGGCAAGAGACCCAGTACTTC
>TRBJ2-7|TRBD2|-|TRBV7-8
CASSPTGGLGLFEQYF
TGTGCCAGCAGCCCTACCGGGGGACTAGGTCTTTTCGAGCAGTACTTC
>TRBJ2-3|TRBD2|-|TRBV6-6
CASSLSGGGTDTQYF
TGTGCCAGCAGCCTCAGCGGGGGTGGCACAGATACGCAGTATTTT
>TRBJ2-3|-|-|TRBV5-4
CASSLDPSQHTDTQYF
TGTGCCAGCAGCTTGGATCCCTCCCAGCACACAGATACGCAGTATTTT
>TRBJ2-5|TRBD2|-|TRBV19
CASSPTSGVQETQYF
TGTGCCAGTAGTCCGACTAGCGGGGTCCAAGAGACCCAGTACTTC
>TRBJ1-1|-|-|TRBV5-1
CASSSQGGNTEAFF
TGCGCCAGCAGCTCACAGGGAGGGAACACTGAAGCTTTCTTT
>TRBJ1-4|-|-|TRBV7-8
CASSLALLGLNEKLFF
TGTGCCAGCAGCTTAGCGCTTCTGGGCCTGAATGAAAAACTGTTTTTT
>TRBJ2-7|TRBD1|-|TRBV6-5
CASSYRDRLDIYEQYF
TGTGCCAGCAGTTACCGGGACAGGTTAGATATCTACGAGCAGTACTTC
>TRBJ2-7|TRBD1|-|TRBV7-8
CASSRGQGVSYEQYF
TGTGCCAGCAGCCGGGGACAGGGGGTCTCCTACGAGCAGTACTTC